The present T cell receptor (beta chain) was sequenced within a study of control samples from healthy donors and cancer patients. Looked up from germline, CDR1 is LNHNV and CDR2 is YYDKDF (reference sequence). Deletions cut 1 base from V and 0 bases from J, with 10 bases between. This CDR3 spans 17 amino acids. Sequencing was performed with immunoSEQ multiplex PCR; in TCRdb, only in-frame clones are kept and a portion is missing. The table shows 150,000 or so clones, with around 88% occurring only once. This rearrangement joins TRBV15 to TRBJ2-6; TRBD1 or TRBD2 may be the D gene (5 bases each). The TCR originated in a man between 18 and 29 years old in good health. What was sequenced was blood. CDR3 DNA: TGTGCCACCAGCAGAGCCGGGACCCCCTCTGGGGCCAACGTCCTGACTTTC. Residues: CATSRAGTPSGANVLTF.